This T cell receptor (beta chain) originates from a study of OX40 agonist ivuxolimab in advanced cancers. Whole-study context: Hepatocellular carcinoma, melanoma, renal cell or head and neck cancer occurred in dose-escalation patients. Study observations and caveats: On average, a greater number of expanded clones characterised CD8+ T cells relative to CD4+.

CDR3 length: 14 residues. With respect to this clone: What it recognizes is unknown. A far bigger clonotype differs at one base, so this is likely a read error.

Prior autoimmune disease or systemic immunosuppression barred patients. Libraries were prepared by immunoSEQ multiplex PCR; TCRdb keeps only in-frame clonotypes and omits some of them. In the table there are about 12,000 clones, roughly 84% of which are singletons. This specimen consisted of CD4+ or CD8+ T cells sorted from blood, obtained in a trial of the OX40 agonist ivuxolimab. The origin of this receptor is an adult with an advanced solid tumor such as melanoma, head and neck, liver or kidney cancer. The rearrangement joins TRBV1 to TRBJ1-1. TRBV1 is classified as a pseudogene. CDR3 sequence (DNA): TGCACCAGCAGCCAAGTGGGGGTGTTAATTGAAGCTTTCTTT. This codes for CTSSQVGVLIEAFF.